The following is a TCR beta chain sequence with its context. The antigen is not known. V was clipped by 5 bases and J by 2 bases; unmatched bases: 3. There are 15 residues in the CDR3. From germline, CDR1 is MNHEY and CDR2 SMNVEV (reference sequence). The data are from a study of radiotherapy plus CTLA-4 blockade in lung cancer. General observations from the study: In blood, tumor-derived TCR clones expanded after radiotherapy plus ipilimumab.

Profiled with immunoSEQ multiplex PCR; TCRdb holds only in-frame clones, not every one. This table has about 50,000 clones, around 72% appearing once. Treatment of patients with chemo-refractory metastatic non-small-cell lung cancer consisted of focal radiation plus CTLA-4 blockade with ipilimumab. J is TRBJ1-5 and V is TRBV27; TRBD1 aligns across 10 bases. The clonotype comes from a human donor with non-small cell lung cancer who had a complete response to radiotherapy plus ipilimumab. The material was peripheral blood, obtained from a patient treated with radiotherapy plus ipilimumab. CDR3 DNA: TGTGCCAGCAGTCCGGGACAGGGGCGCAATCAGCCCCAGCATTTT. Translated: CASSPGQGRNQPQHF.